This T cell receptor beta chain was profiled in a study of T cells in tuberculosis. About the study: T cells were selected with CD1B tetramers loaded with glucose monomycolate.

V was shortened by 0 bases and J by 0 bases, with 9 bases between the two germline ends. Germline CDR1 LNHNV, CDR2 YYDKDF (reference sequence). This CDR3 is built from 15 residues. Chain pairing is unknown; alpha and beta were sequenced separately. The data were produced by immunoSEQ multiplex PCR, yet TCRdb's version contains in-frame clones alone and is incomplete. The sample holds 61,000 or so clones, 80% to 85% seen once. Thawed, overnight-rested PBMC were stained with GMM-loaded CD1B tetramer, viability dye and anti-CD3, then sorted. CD1B tetramers were loaded with Rhodococcus equi-derived C32 glucose monomycolate. Findings and caveats of the study: Some low-affinity tetramer-binding T cells may be absent from this sample.

This receptor was taken from an adult woman with latent tuberculosis. The sample taken for sequencing was CD1b-GMM tetramer-negative cells sorted from PBMCs. V is TRBV15 and J is TRBJ2-7, with D perhaps matching TRBD2 (5 bases). DNA of the CDR3: TGTGCCACCAGCAGAGAAGCCGGGGACTCCTACGAGCAGTACTTC. The encoded protein is CATSREAGDSYEQYF.